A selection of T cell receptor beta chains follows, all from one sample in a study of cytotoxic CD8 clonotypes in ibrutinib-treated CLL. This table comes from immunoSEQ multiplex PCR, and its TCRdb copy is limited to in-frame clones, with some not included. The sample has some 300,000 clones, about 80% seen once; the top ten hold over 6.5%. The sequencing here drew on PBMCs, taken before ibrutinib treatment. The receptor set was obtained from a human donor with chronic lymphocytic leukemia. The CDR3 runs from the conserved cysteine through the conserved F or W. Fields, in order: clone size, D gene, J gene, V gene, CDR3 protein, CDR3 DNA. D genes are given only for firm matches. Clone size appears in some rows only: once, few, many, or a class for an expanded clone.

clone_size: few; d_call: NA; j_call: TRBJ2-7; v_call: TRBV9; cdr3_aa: CASSVQSSSYEQYF; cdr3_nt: TGTGCCAGCAGCGTACAATCGAGCTCCTACGAGCAGTACTTC
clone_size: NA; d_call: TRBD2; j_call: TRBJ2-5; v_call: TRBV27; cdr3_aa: CASSLTSGKQETQYF; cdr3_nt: TGTGCCAGCAGTTTGACTAGCGGGAAACAAGAGACCCAGTACTTC
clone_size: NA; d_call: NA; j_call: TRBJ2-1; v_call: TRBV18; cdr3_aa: CASSPRESRSYNEQFF; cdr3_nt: TGTGCCAGCTCACCACGGGAAAGTCGCTCCTACAATGAGCAGTTCTTC
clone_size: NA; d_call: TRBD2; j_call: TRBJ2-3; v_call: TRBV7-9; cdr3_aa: CASSLAETSVTDTQYF; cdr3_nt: TGTGCCAGCAGCTTAGCAGAGACTAGCGTCACTGATACGCAGTATTTT
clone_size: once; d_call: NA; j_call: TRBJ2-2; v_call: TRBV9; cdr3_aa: CASSVDPGTGELFF; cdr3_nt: TGTGCCAGCAGCGTAGATCCGGGAACCGGGGAGCTGTTTTTT
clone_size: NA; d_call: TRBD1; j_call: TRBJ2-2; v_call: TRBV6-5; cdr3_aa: CASSFGTAYTGELFF; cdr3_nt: TGTGCCAGCAGTTTCGGGACAGCCTACACCGGGGAGCTGTTTTTT
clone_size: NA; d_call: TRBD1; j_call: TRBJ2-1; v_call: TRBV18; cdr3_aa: CASSPDRTGGYHNEQFF; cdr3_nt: TGTGCCAGCTCACCAGACAGGACAGGGGGTTACCACAATGAGCAGTTCTTC
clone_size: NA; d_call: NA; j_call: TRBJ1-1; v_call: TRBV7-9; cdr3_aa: CASSLLQTNTEAFF; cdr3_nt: TGTGCCAGCAGCTTATTACAAACGAACACTGAAGCTTTCTTT
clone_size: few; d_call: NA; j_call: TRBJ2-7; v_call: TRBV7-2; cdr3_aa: CASSLAWVHEQYF; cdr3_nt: TGTGCCAGCAGCTTAGCGTGGGTGCACGAGCAGTACTTC
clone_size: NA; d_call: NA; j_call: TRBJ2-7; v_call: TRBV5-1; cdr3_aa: CASSLDGYEQYF; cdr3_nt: TGCGCCAGCAGCTTGGACGGCTACGAGCAGTACTTC
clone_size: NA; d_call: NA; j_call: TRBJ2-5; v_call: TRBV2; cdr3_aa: CASRRSTGTLETQYF; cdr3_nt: TGTGCCAGCAGGCGTTCGACAGGGACTCTAGAGACCCAGTACTTC
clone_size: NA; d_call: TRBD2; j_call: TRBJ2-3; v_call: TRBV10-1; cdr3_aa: CASSDRAGETDTQYF; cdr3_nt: TGCGCCAGCAGTGACCGTGCGGGAGAGACAGATACGCAGTATTTT
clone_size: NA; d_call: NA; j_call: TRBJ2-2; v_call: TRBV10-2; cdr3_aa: CASSGKGGTGELFF; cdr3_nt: TGCGCCAGCAGTGGTAAAGGGGGCACCGGGGAGCTGTTTTTT